These 24 T cell receptor beta chains were all obtained from the same sample, sequenced in a study of cytomegalovirus exposure and HLA in healthy donors. 60 Vbeta and 13 Jbeta primers were used in PCR. Sequencing used immunoSEQ multiplex PCR; TCRdb keeps in-frame clones, though not all of them. Seen here are roughly 120,000 clones, approximately 80% observed once, and the top ten hold around 3.9%. Sequenced material: PBMCs. The receptors shown here come from a man aged 40-49 years in good health and CMV-seronegative.

The rearrangement links TRBV7-9 to TRBJ1-1, with 7 bases that match TRBD1. J lost 8 bases, V lost 6 bases, and 12 bases had no gene match. Germline V gives CDR1 SEHNR, CDR2 FQNEAQ (reference sequence). The length of the CDR3 is 14 residues. CDR3 nucleotide sequence: TGTGCCAGCAGATCTTCTTCGACAGGGCGCGAAGCTTTCTTT. Its protein product is CASRSSSTGREAFF.

V is TRBV4-3 and J is TRBJ2-7, with D uncertain. V lost 4 bases, J lost 2 bases, and 12 bases lay in between. This CDR3 has 14 residues. CDR1 is LGHNA and CDR2 is YSLEER in the germline V gene. The CDR3 loop is CASSPSAGTYEQYF. As DNA, the CDR3 is TGCGCCAGCAGCCCAAGTGCAGGCACCTACGAGCAGTACTTC.

Here the CDR3 DNA reads TGTGCCAAAGGGGGGGTCGCAAGGGATGAGCAGTTCTTC. Protein sequence: CAKGGVARDEQFF. The chain employs TRBV7-2 and TRBJ2-1, with D possibly TRBD2 on 7 matching bases. From germline, CDR1 is SGHTA and CDR2 FQGNSA. The CDR3 length is 13 residues. With 10 bases removed from V and 8 bases from J, the gap between germline ends came to 18 bases.

The V gene is TRBV9, the J gene TRBJ1-6; no reliable D call. Trimming cost V 0 bases and J 0 bases, with 13 bases left between them. This CDR3 is 18 amino acids long. Germline assignment: CDR1 SGDLS and CDR2 YYNGEE. This CDR3 is CASSVEEGRSSYNSPLHF. In DNA form, the CDR3 reads TGTGCCAGCAGCGTAGAAGAGGGCCGTAGCTCCTATAATTCACCCCTCCACTTT.

V and J are TRBV6-6 and TRBJ2-7, with D possibly matching TRBD1 (6 bases). Per the germline V gene, CDR1 is MNHNY and CDR2 is SVGAGI (reference sequence). Trimming removed 6 bases from V and 2 bases from J, with 11 bases in between. The CDR3 extends over 13 amino acids. The CDR3 sequence is CASRDSNTYEQYF. The CDR3 DNA reads as TGTGCCAGCAGGGACAGCAATACCTACGAGCAGTACTTC.

This clone came up a few times. This chain joins TRBV6-6 and TRBJ1-3; TRBD1 agrees at 12 bases. The CDR3 is 14 amino acids. CDR1 and CDR2 (germline): MNHNY, SVGAGI (reference sequence). The V segment lost 7 bases and the J segment 5 bases; nucleotides outside the gene matches: 3. CDR3 in amino acids: CASIRDRGRNTIYF. In DNA, the CDR3 is TGTGCCAGCATTCGGGACAGGGGGCGAAACACCATATATTTT.

As DNA, the CDR3 is TGTGCCAGCAGCTTAGGCCGCGGGTGGGACACTGAAGCTTTCTTT. This gives the protein CASSLGRGWDTEAFF. V is TRBV11-2 and J is TRBJ1-1; unclear D gene. Looked up from germline, CDR1 is SGHAT and CDR2 is FQNNGV. With 1 base removed from V and 3 bases from J, the gap between germline ends came to 12 bases. The CDR3 contains 15 residues.

The chain joins TRBV27 to TRBJ1-3; a possible D gene is TRBD1 (6 bases). Germline V CDR1 and CDR2: MNHEY, SMNVEV (reference sequence). This CDR3 region has 15 residues. With 2 bases removed from V and 2 bases from J, the gap between germline ends came to 10 bases. Written as DNA, the CDR3 is TGTGCCAGCAGTTTAAGGGGGGGAACTGGAAACACCATATATTTT. It translates to CASSLRGGTGNTIYF.

V is TRBV4-2 and J is TRBJ1-1; D gene ambiguous. From germline, CDR1 is LGHNA and CDR2 YNFKEQ. Deletions cut 0 bases from V and 0 bases from J, with 14 bases between. The CDR3 is made up of 17 amino acids. This chain's CDR3 is CASSQDLPAEMNTEAFF. The CDR3 coding sequence is TGTGCCAGCAGCCAAGATCTTCCCGCAGAAATGAACACTGAAGCTTTCTTT.

The chain uses TRBV28 and TRBJ2-5, with no clear D. The germline V and J ends were trimmed by 6 bases and 3 bases, with 20 bases remaining between them. The CDR3 is 16 residues long. Germline V CDR1 and CDR2: MDHEN, SYDVKM. The CDR3: CASRALRKAVKETQYF. In DNA, the CDR3 is TGTGCCAGCAGGGCACTTAGAAAGGCGGTAAAAGAGACCCAGTACTTC.

The chain couples TRBV15 to TRBJ2-3, with 9 bases lining up with TRBD1. The germline gives CDR1 LNHNV, CDR2 YYDKDF (reference sequence). V gave up 1 base and J gave up 4 bases; unmatched junction bases: 3. The CDR3 is made up of 15 amino acids. This chain's CDR3 is CATSRVQGAADTQYF. CDR3 in DNA: TGTGCCACCAGCAGAGTACAGGGGGCGGCAGATACGCAGTATTTT.

The gene calls are TRBV2 and TRBJ2-2; weak D call: TRBD2 (6 bases). The germline CDR1 and CDR2 sequences are SNHLY and FYNNEI. This CDR3 is 15 amino acids long. V was pared by 4 bases and J by 4 bases, with 13 bases between. As DNA, the CDR3 is TGTGCCAGCAGTGGCGCGGGACTTCCCACCGGGGAGCTGTTTTTT. Amino acid sequence: CASSGAGLPTGELFF.

The genes are TRBV13 and TRBJ2-7; no clear D gene. V was trimmed by 5 bases and J by 3 bases, leaving 17 bases between them. The CDR3 loop spans 15 amino acids. Germline CDR1 and CDR2: PRHDT and FYEKMQ (reference sequence). CDR3 sequence reads: CASSPVWPEHYEQYF. The CDR3 DNA is TGTGCCAGCAGCCCCGTGTGGCCCGAACACTACGAGCAGTACTTC.

The rearrangement links TRBV7-6 to TRBJ2-7, with 9 bases matching TRBD1. The CDR3 length is 15 residues. Per germline, CDR1 SGHVS and CDR2 FNYEAQ. The V segment lost 7 bases and the J segment 5 bases; nucleotides outside the gene matches: 12. The CDR3 DNA reads TGTGCCAGCAAATTACTCGGGACAGGGAACCACGAGCAGTACTTC. Its translation is CASKLLGTGNHEQYF.

This clone was counted between two and nine times. The chain employs TRBV25-1 and TRBJ1-4; 7 bases agree with TRBD1. Germline values: CDR1 MGHDK, CDR2 SYGVNS. V gave up 2 bases and J gave up 6 bases; unmatched junction bases: 6. This CDR3 is built from 15 residues. The CDR3 sequence is CASSEPTGADEKLFF. DNA for the CDR3: TGTGCCAGCAGTGAACCTACAGGGGCGGATGAAAAACTGTTTTTT.

This clone was seen a handful of times. V gene TRBV7-3 combines with J gene TRBJ2-2; 12 bases line up with TRBD1. The ends lost 5 bases at V and 3 bases at J; junction bases unmatched: 7. Germline lookup yields CDR1 SGHTA and CDR2 FQGTGA. The CDR3 loop spans 17 amino acids. This CDR3 reads CASSPGTGGAYTGELFF. The CDR3 nucleotides are TGTGCCAGCAGCCCAGGGACAGGGGGCGCTTACACCGGGGAGCTGTTTTTT.

This chain connects TRBV5-5 to TRBJ2-7, with a possible D match to TRBD1 (7 bases). Trimming stripped 2 bases from V and 3 bases from J, with 15 bases between. The CDR3 runs 15 residues. Germline CDR1 reads SGHKS; CDR2 reads YYEKEE (reference sequence). CDR3 bases: TGTGCCAGCAGCTTCCAGGCAGGGGGGAACTACGAGCAGTACTTC. Protein product: CASSFQAGGNYEQYF.

The genes are TRBV15 and TRBJ2-7; D possibly corresponds to TRBD1 (5 bases). Germline loops: CDR1 LNHNV, CDR2 YYDKDF (reference sequence). The CDR3 covers 15 residues. With 1 base removed from V and 3 bases from J, the gap between germline ends came to 13 bases. In DNA, the CDR3 is TGTGCCACCAGCAGAGCCGATGGGGCAAGCTACGAGCAGTACTTC. As protein: CATSRADGASYEQYF.

The chain joins TRBV6-6 to TRBJ2-5, with 11 bases lining up with TRBD1. CDR3 length: 15 residues. The V segment lost 7 bases and the J segment 5 bases; nucleotides outside the gene matches: 9. Germline V CDR1 and CDR2: MNHNY, SVGAGI (reference sequence). The CDR3 loop reads CASTSGTGGFETQYF. In DNA, the CDR3 is TGTGCCAGCACTTCCGGGACAGGGGGTTTCGAGACCCAGTACTTC.

This clone was detected once. The chain links TRBV7-9 to TRBJ2-1; 8 nucleotides line up with TRBD1. With 6 bases clipped from V and 0 bases from J, the junction kept 7 bases outside the gene matches. The CDR3 totals 16 residues. Germline assignment: CDR1 SEHNR and CDR2 FQNEAQ (reference sequence). In DNA form, the CDR3 reads TGTGCCAGCAGATCCCGGACAGGGTTCTCCTACAATGAGCAGTTCTTC. Translated: CASRSRTGFSYNEQFF.

The V and J genes are TRBV11-2 and TRBJ2-7, with 7 bases aligning to TRBD1. Losses at the gene ends were 6 bases for V and 6 bases for J; bases not matched to a gene: 14. CDR3 length equals 15 residues. Germline CDR1 SGHAT, CDR2 FQNNGV. In nucleotides, the CDR3 is TGTGCCAGCAGGGGGGTTGGCAGGGGGTTTGGCGAGCAGTACTTC. Translating gives CASRGVGRGFGEQYF.

Concerning this clone: Distinct nucleotide sequences in the sample also encode this CDR3. This rearrangement joins TRBV5-1 to TRBJ1-1; no reliable D call. The length of the CDR3 is 14 residues. In germline, CDR1 is SGHRS, CDR2 YFSETQ. Trimming shortened V by 1 base and J by 5 bases, and 12 bases separated the two germline ends. Here the CDR3 DNA reads TGCGCCAGCAGCTTGACTCCCGAGGTGACTGAAGCTTTCTTT. Protein product: CASSLTPEVTEAFF.

The J gene is TRBJ2-1, the V gene TRBV18; D not resolved. This CDR3 is built from 14 residues. Germline assignment: CDR1 KGHSH and CDR2 LQKENI. Trimming cost V 7 bases and J 0 bases, with 10 bases left between them. The CDR3 nucleotides are TGTGCCAGCTTTAAATCTAGCTCCTACAATGAGCAGTTCTTC. Protein sequence: CASFKSSSYNEQFF.

The chain is built from TRBV6-5 and TRBJ2-3; D gene uncertain. Looked up from germline, CDR1 is MNHEY and CDR2 is SVGAGI. V shed 6 bases and J shed 6 bases, with 13 bases lying between them. The CDR3 loop spans 13 amino acids. CDR3 protein: CASSEAGWDTQYF. The CDR3 bases are TGTGCCAGCAGCGAGGCCGGATGGGATACGCAGTATTTT.